This T cell receptor beta chain is from a study of read filtering for tumor transcriptome and immune sequencing. As for the study in general: RNA-seq yielded only about 75 to 1,400 TCR reads, IR-seq about 3.5 to 10.27 million.

CDR1 is DFQATT and CDR2 is SNEGSKA in the germline V gene (reference sequence). The CDR3 has 12 amino acids. Regarding this clonotype: Just one base apart from a much larger clone, this may be a read error.

From around 0.4 ug of RNA, a library with molecular barcoded alpha/delta and beta/gamma adaptors was made. In TCRdb, the reads were re-called with MiXCR into one record per CDR3 protein. The data show tens of thousands of distinct CDR3 sequences, with roughly 19% seen just once and around 15% held by the top ten. The sequenced sample consisted of a population of CD138-negative cells sorted from bone marrow. J is TRBJ1-2 and V is TRBV20-1; D not resolved. The source is a donor aged 40 or older with multiple myeloma. The CDR3 here is CSGTEGVDGYTF. The CDR3 DNA reads TGCAGCGGCACAGAGGGAGTAGATGGCTACACCTTC.